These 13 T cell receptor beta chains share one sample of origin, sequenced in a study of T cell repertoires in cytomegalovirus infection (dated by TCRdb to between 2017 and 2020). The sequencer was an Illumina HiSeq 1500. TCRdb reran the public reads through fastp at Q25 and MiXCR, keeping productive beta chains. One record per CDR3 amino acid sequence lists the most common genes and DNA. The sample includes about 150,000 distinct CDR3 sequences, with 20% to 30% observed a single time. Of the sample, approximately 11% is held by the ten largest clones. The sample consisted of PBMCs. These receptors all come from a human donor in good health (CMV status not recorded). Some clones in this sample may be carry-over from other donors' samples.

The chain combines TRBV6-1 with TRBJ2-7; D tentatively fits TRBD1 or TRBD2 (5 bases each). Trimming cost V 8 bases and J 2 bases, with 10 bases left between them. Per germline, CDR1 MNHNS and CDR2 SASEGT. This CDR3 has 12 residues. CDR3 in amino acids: CASPGPTYEQYF. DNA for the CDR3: TGTGCCAGCCCGGGACCTACCTACGAGCAGTACTTC.

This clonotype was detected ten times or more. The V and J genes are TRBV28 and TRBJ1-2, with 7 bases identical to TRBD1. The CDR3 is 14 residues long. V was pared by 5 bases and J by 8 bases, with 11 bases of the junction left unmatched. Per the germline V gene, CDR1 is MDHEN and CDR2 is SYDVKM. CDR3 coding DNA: TGTGCCAGCAGTCCGAACAGGGGATTGGGGGGCTACACCTTC. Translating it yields CASSPNRGLGGYTF.

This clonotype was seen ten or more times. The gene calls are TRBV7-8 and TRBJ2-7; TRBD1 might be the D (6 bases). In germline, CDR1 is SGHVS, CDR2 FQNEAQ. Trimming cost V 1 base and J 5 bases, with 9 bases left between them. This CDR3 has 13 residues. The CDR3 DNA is TGTGCCAGCAGCTTAGTCACAGGGAACGAGCAGTACTTC. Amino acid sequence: CASSLVTGNEQYF. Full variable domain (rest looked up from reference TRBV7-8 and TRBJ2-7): GAGVSQSPRYKVAKRGQDVALRCDPISGHVSLFWYQQALGQGPEFLTYFQNEAQLDKSGLPSDRFFAERPEGSVSTLKIQRTQQEDSAVYLCASSLVTGNEQYFGPGTRLTVT.

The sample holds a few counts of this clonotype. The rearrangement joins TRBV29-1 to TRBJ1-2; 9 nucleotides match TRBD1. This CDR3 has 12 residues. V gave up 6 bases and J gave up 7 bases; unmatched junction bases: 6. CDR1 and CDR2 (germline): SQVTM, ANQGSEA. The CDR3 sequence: CSVYRDRVGYTF. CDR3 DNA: TGCAGCGTATACCGGGACAGGGTTGGCTACACCTTC.

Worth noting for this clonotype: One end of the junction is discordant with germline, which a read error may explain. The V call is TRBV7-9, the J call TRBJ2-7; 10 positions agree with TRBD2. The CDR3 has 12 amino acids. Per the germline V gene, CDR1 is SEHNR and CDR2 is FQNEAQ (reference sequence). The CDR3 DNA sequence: TGTGCCGGCAGCACTAGCGGGAACGAGCAGTACTTC. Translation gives CAGSTSGNEQYF.

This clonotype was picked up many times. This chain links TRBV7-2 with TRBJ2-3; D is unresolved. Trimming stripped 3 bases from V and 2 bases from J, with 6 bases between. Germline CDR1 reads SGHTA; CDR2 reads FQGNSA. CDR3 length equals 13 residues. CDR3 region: CASSFVNTDTQYF. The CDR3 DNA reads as TGTGCCAGCAGCTTTGTAAACACAGATACGCAGTATTTT.

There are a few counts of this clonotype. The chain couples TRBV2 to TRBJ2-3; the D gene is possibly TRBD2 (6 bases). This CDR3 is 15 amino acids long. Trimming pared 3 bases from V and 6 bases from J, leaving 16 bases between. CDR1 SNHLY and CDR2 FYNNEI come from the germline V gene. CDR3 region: CASSEGRGSVDTQYF. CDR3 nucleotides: TGTGCCAGCAGTGAGGGACGGGGGTCCGTGGATACGCAGTATTTT.

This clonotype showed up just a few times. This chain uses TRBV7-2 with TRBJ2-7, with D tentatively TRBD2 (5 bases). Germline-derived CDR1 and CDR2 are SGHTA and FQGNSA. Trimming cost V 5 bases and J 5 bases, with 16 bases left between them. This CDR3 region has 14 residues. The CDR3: CASSLARLAHEQYF. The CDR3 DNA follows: TGTGCCAGCAGCCTGGCTCGGCTAGCCCACGAGCAGTACTTC.

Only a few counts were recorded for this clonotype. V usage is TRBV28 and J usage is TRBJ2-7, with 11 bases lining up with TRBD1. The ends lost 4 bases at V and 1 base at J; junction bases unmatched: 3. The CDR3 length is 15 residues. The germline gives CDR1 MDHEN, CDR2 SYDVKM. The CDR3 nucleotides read TGTGCCAGCAGTTGGGGGACAGGGGGGTCCTACGAGCAGTACTTC. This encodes CASSWGTGGSYEQYF.

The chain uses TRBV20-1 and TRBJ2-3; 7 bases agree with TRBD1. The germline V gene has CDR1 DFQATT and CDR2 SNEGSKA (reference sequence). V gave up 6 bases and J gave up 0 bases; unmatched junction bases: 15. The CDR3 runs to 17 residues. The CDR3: CSAQTGSGWGSTDTQYF. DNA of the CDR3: TGCAGTGCCCAGACAGGGTCCGGCTGGGGTAGCACAGATACGCAGTATTTT.

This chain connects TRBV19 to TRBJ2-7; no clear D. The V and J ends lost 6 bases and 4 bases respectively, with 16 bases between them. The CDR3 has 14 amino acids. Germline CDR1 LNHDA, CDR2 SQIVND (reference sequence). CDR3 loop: CASSLTHYTYEQYF. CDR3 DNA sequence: TGTGCCAGTAGCCTAACACACTATACTTACGAGCAGTACTTC. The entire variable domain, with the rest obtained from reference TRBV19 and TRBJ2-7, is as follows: DGGITQSPKYLFRKEGQNVTLSCEQNLNHDAMYWYRQDPGQGLRLIYYSQIVNDFQKGDIAEGYSVSREKKESFPLTVTSAQKNPTAFYLCASSLTHYTYEQYFGPGTRLTVT.

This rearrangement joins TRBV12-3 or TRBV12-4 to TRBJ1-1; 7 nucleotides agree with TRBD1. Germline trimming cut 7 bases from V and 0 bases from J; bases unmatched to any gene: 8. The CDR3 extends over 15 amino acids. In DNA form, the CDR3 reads TGTGCCAGCACTCCCGGGACAGCCTTGAACACTGAAGCTTTCTTT. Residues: CASTPGTALNTEAFF.

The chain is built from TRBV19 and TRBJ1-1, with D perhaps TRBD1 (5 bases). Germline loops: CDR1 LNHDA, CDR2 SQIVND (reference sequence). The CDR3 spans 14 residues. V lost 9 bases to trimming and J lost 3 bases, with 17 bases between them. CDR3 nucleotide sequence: TGTGCCAGCAAACCTATGGACACGCACACTGAAGCTTTCTTT. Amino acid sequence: CASKPMDTHTEAFF.